The 20 T cell receptor beta chains below were found in one sample sequenced in a study of CD8+CD57+ T cells in acquired aplastic anemia. Profiling that covered TCR beta VDJ and CDR3 relied on genomic DNA as its template. Using its own MiXCR run on the reads, TCRdb lists one record per CDR3 protein. The table lists 150,000 to 200,000 distinct CDR3 sequences, 64% of them singletons. Sequencing was carried out using sorted CD4+, CD8+, or CD8+CD57+ T cells (not recorded which) from PBMCs. Every receptor here comes from a human donor with severe aplastic anemia or a healthy control (not recorded which).

The chain uses TRBV6-5 and TRBJ1-2, with a possible D match to TRBD1 (5 bases). This CDR3 is built from 13 residues. Per germline, CDR1 MNHEY and CDR2 SVGAGI. Trimming pared 5 bases from V and 4 bases from J, leaving 11 bases between. DNA for the CDR3: TGTGCCAGCAGTCCGGGACCTTCCTATGGCTACACCTTC. This sequence encodes CASSPGPSYGYTF.

This chain links TRBV15 with TRBJ2-1, with D uncertain. V was shortened by 0 bases and J by 9 bases, with 9 bases between the two germline ends. The CDR3 covers 13 residues. Germline V gene lookup returns CDR1 LNHNV and CDR2 YYDKDF (reference sequence). Here the CDR3 reads CATSRDRIAEQFF. CDR3 nucleotides: TGTGCCACCAGCAGAGATCGAATAGCTGAGCAGTTCTTC.

The chain carries TRBV25-1 and TRBJ1-2, with 7 nucleotides matching TRBD1. CDR3 length: 13 amino acids. CDR1 and CDR2 from the germline V gene are MGHDK and SYGVNS. The ends lost 6 bases at V and 4 bases at J; junction bases unmatched: 5. CDR3 sequence: CASSVRQGYGYTF. The CDR3 DNA reads TGTGCCAGCAGCGTGAGACAGGGCTATGGCTACACCTTC.

Note on this clonotype: One end of the junction is discordant with germline, which a read error may explain. The gene calls are TRBV29-1 and TRBJ2-7, with 7 bases that match TRBD1. Per germline, CDR1 SQVTM and CDR2 ANQGSEA. The CDR3 extends over 14 amino acids. CDR3 amino acids: CSIEDQHRGYEQYF. The DNA of the CDR3 is TGCAGCATTGAAGATCAACACAGGGGATACGAGCAGTACTTC.

The chain combines TRBV6-4 with TRBJ2-1, with TRBD1 as a possible D gene (5 bases). This CDR3 region has 13 residues. Germline V gene lookup returns CDR1 MRHNA and CDR2 SNTAGT. V was shortened by 3 bases and J by 7 bases, with 10 bases between the two germline ends. The CDR3 DNA is TGTGCCAGCAGTGAACAGGCTTGGAATGAGCAGTTCTTC. Translation: CASSEQAWNEQFF.

This clonotype came up a few times. This chain links TRBV5-1 with TRBJ2-5, with D perhaps TRBD2 (5 bases). The length of the CDR3 is 15 residues. Germline lookup yields CDR1 SGHRS and CDR2 YFSETQ. V gave up 0 bases and J gave up 0 bases, with 9 bases separating them. In nucleotides, the CDR3 is TGCGCCAGCAGCTTGGGCGGGCAGCACCAAGAGACCCAGTACTTC. Protein product: CASSLGGQHQETQYF. Full variable domain (outside the CDR3, taken from reference TRBV5-1 and TRBJ2-5): KAGVTQTPRYLIKTRGQQVTLSCSPISGHRSVSWYQQTPGQGLQFLFEYFSETQRNKGNFPGRFSGRQFSNSRSEMNVSTLELGDSALYLCASSLGGQHQETQYFGPGTRLLVL.

This sequence joins TRBV7-9 and TRBJ2-7, with D unclear. Trimming cost V 1 base and J 6 bases, with 7 bases left between them. This CDR3 region has 12 residues. In germline, CDR1 is SEHNR, CDR2 FQNEAQ (reference sequence). The CDR3 DNA reads as TGTGCCAGCAGCTTAGGAGCGAGCGAGCAGTACTTC. This gives the protein CASSLGASEQYF.

About this clonotype: One end of the junction fails to match germline, which may point to a read error. The chain carries TRBV7-6 and TRBJ2-2; the D is unclear. Germline CDR1 reads SGHVS; CDR2 reads FNYEAQ. The length of the CDR3 is 12 residues. This chain's CDR3 is CASSYDNGELFF. CDR3 DNA: TGTGCTAGCAGCTACGACAACGGGGAGCTGTTTTTT.

CDR3 in amino acids: CSVETTGKNTEAFF. CDR3 nucleotides: TGCAGCGTCGAAACGACAGGGAAGAACACTGAAGCTTTCTTT. The chain is built from TRBV29-1 and TRBJ1-1; TRBD1 matches at 7 bases. With V trimmed by 6 bases and J by 1 base, 8 bases remained unmatched. CDR1 and CDR2 from the germline V gene are SQVTM and ANQGSEA. The CDR3 runs to 14 residues.

The rearrangement links TRBV20-1 to TRBJ1-1, with D perhaps matching TRBD1 (5 bases). V was cut by 7 bases and J by 3 bases, with 15 bases left in between. CDR3 length: 13 residues. CDR1 DFQATT and CDR2 SNEGSKA come from the germline V gene (reference sequence). The CDR3 DNA reads TGCAGTGTCCACGATGACAGCCACACTGAAGCTTTCTTT. It encodes CSVHDDSHTEAFF.

The chain carries TRBV15 and TRBJ1-2; the D is unclear. CDR1 LNHNV and CDR2 YYDKDF come from the germline V gene (reference sequence). The CDR3 length is 14 residues. With 5 bases removed from V and 1 base from J, the gap between germline ends came to 11 bases. The CDR3 DNA sequence: TGTGCCACCAGCTTTCCCTACCGTAACTATGGCTACACCTTC. Its translation: CATSFPYRNYGYTF.

To note about this clonotype: Germline is not matched at one junction end, which may reflect a read error. The chain uses TRBV25-1 and TRBJ1-5; 9 bases line up with TRBD1. Per germline, CDR1 MGHDK and CDR2 SYGVNS. The CDR3 is made up of 14 amino acids. The DNA of the CDR3 is TGTGCCTGCAGGGGACAGGGAGACAATCAGCCCCAGCATTTT. This codes for CACRGQGDNQPQHF.

The rearrangement links TRBV7-9 to TRBJ1-1; D is uncertain. The CDR3 is 12 residues long. Per the germline V gene, CDR1 is SEHNR and CDR2 is FQNEAQ (reference sequence). V lost 5 bases and J 7 bases, leaving 11 bases between the germline ends. CDR3 loop: CASSEGRIEAFF. In DNA, the CDR3 is TGTGCCAGCAGCGAAGGGAGAATTGAAGCTTTCTTT.

The chain combines TRBV20-1 with TRBJ2-6; 8 bases line up with TRBD1. This CDR3 comprises 14 residues. The junction had 3 bases not matched to a gene; V was cut back by 4 bases and J by 4 bases. Per the germline V gene, CDR1 is DFQATT and CDR2 is SNEGSKA (reference sequence). CDR3 DNA sequence: TGCAGTGCTACAGGGGGCGTCGGGGCCAACGTCCTGACTTTC. This sequence encodes CSATGGVGANVLTF.

This clonotype appeared once. V gene TRBV7-6 combines with J gene TRBJ2-7; D is undetermined. The CDR3 runs 12 residues. Germline V gene lookup returns CDR1 SGHVS and CDR2 FNYEAQ. Trimming took 6 bases from V and 7 from J, leaving 13 bases between them. The CDR3 DNA sequence: TGTGCCAGCAGTTCCCATACAAGTGAGCAGTACTTC. Residues: CASSSHTSEQYF.

The rearrangement links TRBV15 to TRBJ1-2; D may be TRBD1 (5 bases). The CDR3 runs 14 residues. V was cut by 5 bases and J by 6 bases, with 16 bases left in between. Germline V gene data show CDR1 as LNHNV and CDR2 as YYDKDF (reference sequence). The CDR3 loop reads CATSRSRVRHGYTF. As DNA, the CDR3 is TGTGCCACCAGCCGGAGCAGGGTACGACATGGCTACACCTTC.

This sequence joins TRBV10-1 and TRBJ2-5; D may be TRBD1 (6 bases). The CDR3 length is 16 residues. Between the trimmed V and J ends, which lost 0 bases and 3 bases, there was a span of 14 bases. Looked up from germline, CDR1 is WNHNN and CDR2 is SYGVQD (reference sequence). CDR3 DNA sequence: TGCGCCAGCAGTGAGTCGCTCGTAGGACAGAAAGAGACCCAGTACTTC. This codes for CASSESLVGQKETQYF.

This clonotype was recorded once. This chain connects TRBV9 to TRBJ1-6; D is unclear. The germline V gene encodes CDR1 SGDLS and CDR2 YYNGEE. Trimming left V 2 bases short and J 8 bases short, with 5 bases between. This CDR3 comprises 12 residues. The CDR3 DNA is TGTGCCAGCAGCGTGCCGGATTCACCCCTCCACTTT. This translates into CASSVPDSPLHF.

This chain connects TRBV9 to TRBJ2-7; 10 bases match TRBD1. CDR1 is SGDLS and CDR2 is YYNGEE in the germline V gene. V dropped 0 bases and J dropped 6; count of bases not matched to a gene: 6. The CDR3 contains 15 residues. The CDR3 nucleotides are TGTGCCAGCAGCGTAGAGGACAGGGGGGGGTGCGAGCAGTACTTC. Translating gives CASSVEDRGGCEQYF.

The rearrangement uses TRBV20-1 and TRBJ2-7; 9 nucleotides line up with TRBD1. CDR1 and CDR2 from the germline V gene are DFQATT and SNEGSKA (reference sequence). The CDR3 has 14 amino acids. V trimming: 6 bases; J trimming: 3 bases; junction bases outside the gene matches: 9. CDR3 sequence reads: CSALLPGQGYEQYF. DNA of the CDR3: TGCAGTGCACTGCTACCGGGACAGGGCTACGAGCAGTACTTC.